What follows are 5 T cell receptor beta chains derived from one specimen sequenced in a study of early T cells in non-severe SARS-CoV-2 infection. TCRdb itself ran the 5' RACE reads through MiXCR, one entry per CDR3 protein. The sample includes about 30,000 distinct CDR3 sequences, roughly 7% seen only once; the top ten take about two fifths. The sequencing sample was made of whole blood. The receptors derive from an adult who was a healthcare worker with PCR-confirmed SARS-CoV-2 infection or an uninfected control (not recorded which).

This clonotype was seen repeatedly, ten times or more. The chain recombines TRBV9 with TRBJ2-2; 9 bases align to TRBD2. Trimming removed 5 bases from V and 2 bases from J; junction bases left unmatched: 7. Germline lookup yields CDR1 SGDLS and CDR2 YYNGEE. There are 16 residues in the CDR3. This CDR3 reads CASSGLASPNTGELFF. The CDR3 coding sequence is TGTGCCAGCAGTGGACTAGCGAGTCCCAACACCGGGGAGCTGTTTTTT.

The sample holds many counts of this clonotype. Written as DNA, the CDR3 is TGTGCCAGCAGCCATGGGACAACAGATACGCAGTATTTT. Amino acids: CASSHGTTDTQYF. The chain uses TRBV11-2 and TRBJ2-3; D is possibly TRBD1 (6 bases). This CDR3 has 13 amino acids. Between the trimmed V and J ends, which lost 5 bases and 3 bases, there was a span of 9 bases. Germline V lookup: CDR1 SGHAT, CDR2 FQNNGV.

This clonotype was counted at least ten times. V gene TRBV9 combines with J gene TRBJ2-3; D is perhaps TRBD1 or TRBD2 (5 bases each). V lost 3 bases to trimming and J lost 2 bases, with 22 bases between them. This CDR3 spans 18 amino acids. The germline V gene has CDR1 SGDLS and CDR2 YYNGEE. This CDR3 is CASSGRVRADGNTDTQYF. CDR3 in DNA: TGTGCCAGCAGCGGACGCGTCAGGGCGGACGGGAACACAGATACGCAGTATTTT.

Many counts were recorded for this clonotype. Written as DNA, the CDR3 is TGTGCCAGCAGTTACGGGGGTCACTCCGGGACAGATTACGAGCAGTACTTC. Amino acid sequence: CASSYGGHSGTDYEQYF. This chain connects TRBV6-5 to TRBJ2-7, with TRBD1 matching over 7 bases. Germline V gives CDR1 MNHEY, CDR2 SVGAGI. V trimming: 2 bases; J trimming: 4 bases; junction bases outside the gene matches: 14. The CDR3 runs 17 residues.

This clonotype came up many times. The chain employs TRBV11-2 and TRBJ1-2, with D uncertain. The CDR3 totals 13 residues. V lost 1 base to trimming and J lost 3 bases, with 6 bases between them. Germline V lookup: CDR1 SGHAT, CDR2 FQNNGV. Here the CDR3 DNA reads TGTGCCAGCAGCTTAGGGTTCGACTATGGCTACACCTTC. Protein: CASSLGFDYGYTF.